Listed here are 4 T cell receptor beta chains from one sample, sequenced in a study of blood T cells in healthy people across ages. A second PCR of 7 to 11 cycles used a sample-barcoded 5' primer and a J-beta primer mix. TCRdb processed the 5' RACE reads anew with MiXCR; each CDR3 protein has one entry. The sample includes 1.5 million to 2 million distinct CDR3 sequences, roughly 27% of them seen just once. Input material: blood. The receptors come from a woman aged 30 to 39 in good health.

The chain links TRBV20-1 to TRBJ1-3; no definite D call. The germline CDR1 and CDR2 sequences are DFQATT and SNEGSKA (reference sequence). This CDR3 is 14 amino acids long. V lost 3 bases and J lost 0, with 9 bases in between. The DNA for the CDR3 is TGCAGTGCTAGTAAAGGTCACTCTGGAAACACCATATATTTT. Amino acid sequence: CSASKGHSGNTIYF.

This chain links TRBV9 with TRBJ2-1, with D possibly being TRBD1 (8 bases). Per the germline V gene, CDR1 is SGDLS and CDR2 is YYNGEE. V lost 4 bases and J lost 3, with 14 bases in between. The CDR3 has 15 amino acids. The CDR3 bases are TGTGCCAGCAGCCTTACAGGGGGGGACTACAATGAGCAGTTCTTC. Its protein product is CASSLTGGDYNEQFF.

The chain carries TRBV2 and TRBJ2-5, with 9 bases aligning to TRBD1. After removal of 5 bases from V and 4 bases from J, the junction contained 5 bases not matched to a gene. Germline CDR1 reads SNHLY; CDR2 reads FYNNEI. This CDR3 is built from 14 residues. CDR3 sequence (DNA): TGTGCCAGCAGTACGGACAGGGGAGGAGAGACCCAGTACTTC. This encodes CASSTDRGGETQYF.

The gene calls are TRBV12-3 or TRBV12-4 and TRBJ1-1; TRBD1 aligns across 7 bases. V lost 6 bases to trimming and J lost 6 bases; unmatched junction nucleotides: 7. The CDR3 consists of 13 residues. CDR3 loop: CASSRQGIAEAFF. CDR3 sequence (DNA): TGTGCCAGCAGCAGACAGGGAATCGCTGAAGCTTTCTTT.